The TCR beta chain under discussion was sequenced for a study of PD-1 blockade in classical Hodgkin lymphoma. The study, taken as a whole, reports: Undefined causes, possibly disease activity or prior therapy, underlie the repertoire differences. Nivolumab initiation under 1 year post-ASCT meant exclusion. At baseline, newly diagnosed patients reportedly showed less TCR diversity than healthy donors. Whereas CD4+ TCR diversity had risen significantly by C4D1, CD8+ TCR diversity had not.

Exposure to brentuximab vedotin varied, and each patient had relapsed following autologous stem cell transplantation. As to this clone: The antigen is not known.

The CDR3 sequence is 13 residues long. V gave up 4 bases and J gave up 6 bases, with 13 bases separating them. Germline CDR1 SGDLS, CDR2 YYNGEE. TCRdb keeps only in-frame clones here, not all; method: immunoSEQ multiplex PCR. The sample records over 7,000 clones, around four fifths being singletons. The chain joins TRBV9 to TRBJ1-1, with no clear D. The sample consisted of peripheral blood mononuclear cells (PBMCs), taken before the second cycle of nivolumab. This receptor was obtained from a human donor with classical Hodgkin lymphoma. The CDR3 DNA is TGTGCCAGCAGCCCTAATGAGGGCTCTGAAGCTTTCTTT. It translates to CASSPNEGSEAFF.